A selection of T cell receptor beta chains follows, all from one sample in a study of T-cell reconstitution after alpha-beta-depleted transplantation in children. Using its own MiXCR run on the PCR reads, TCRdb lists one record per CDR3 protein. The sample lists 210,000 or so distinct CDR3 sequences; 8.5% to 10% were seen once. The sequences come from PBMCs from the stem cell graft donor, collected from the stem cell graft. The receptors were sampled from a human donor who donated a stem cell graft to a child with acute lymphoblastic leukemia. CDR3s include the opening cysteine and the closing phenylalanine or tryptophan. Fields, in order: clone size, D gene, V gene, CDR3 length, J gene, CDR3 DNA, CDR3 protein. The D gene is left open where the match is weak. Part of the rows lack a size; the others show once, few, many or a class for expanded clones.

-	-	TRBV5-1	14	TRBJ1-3	TGCGCCAGCAGGACGGCGATCGCTGGAAACACCATATATTTT	CASRTAIAGNTIYF
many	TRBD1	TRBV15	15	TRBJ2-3	TGTGCCACCAGCAGAGTATCGACAGGGGTGGATACGCAGTATTTT	CATSRVSTGVDTQYF
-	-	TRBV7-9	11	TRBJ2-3	TGTGCCAGCAGCTTGCCAGATACGCAGTATTTT	CASSLPDTQYF
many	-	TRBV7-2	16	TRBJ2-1	TGTGCCAGCAGCTCCGAGGGGGGATCGGTGGGGAATGAGCAGTTCTTC	CASSSEGGSVGNEQFF
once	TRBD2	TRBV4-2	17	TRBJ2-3	TGTGCCAGCAGCCAAGAGAGGGCGGGGGGGCTCTCAGATACGCAGTATTTT	CASSQERAGGLSDTQYF
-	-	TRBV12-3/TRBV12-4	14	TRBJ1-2	TGTGCCAGCAGTGGTCCGCAGGGTCCGGGTGGCTACACCTTC	CASSGPQGPGGYTF
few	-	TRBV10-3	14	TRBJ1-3	TGTGCCATCAGTGAGTCTCGGTCCGGGGGGGGCGCATCATTT	CAISESRSGGGASF
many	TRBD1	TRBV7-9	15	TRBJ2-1	TGTGCCAGCAGCTCCCCGGGACAGAGTCCCAATGAGCAGTTCTTC	CASSSPGQSPNEQFF
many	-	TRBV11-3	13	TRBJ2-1	TGTGCCAGCAGCCCAAATGTTGATAATGAGCAGTTCTTC	CASSPNVDNEQFF
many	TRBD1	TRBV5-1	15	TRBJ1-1	TGCGCCAGCAGCTTGGAGGGCAGGGGGCACACTGAAGCTTTCTTT	CASSLEGRGHTEAFF
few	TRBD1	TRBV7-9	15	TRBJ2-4	TGTGCCAGCAGCCCCCGGGACAGTTCCTTAAACATTCAGTACTTC	CASSPRDSSLNIQYF
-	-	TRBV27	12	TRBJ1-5	TGTGCCAGCAGTCAGGCCGAGGGGCCCCAGCATTTT	CASSQAEGPQHF
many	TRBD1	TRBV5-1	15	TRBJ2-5	TGCGCCAGCAGCCATCATGGACAGGACCAAGAGACCCAGTACTTC	CASSHHGQDQETQYF
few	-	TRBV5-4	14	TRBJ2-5	TGTGCCAGCAGTCCCCGGGACGGTGTGGAGACCCAGTACTTC	CASSPRDGVETQYF
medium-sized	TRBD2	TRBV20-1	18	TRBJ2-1	TGCAGTGCTAGAGATCACAGGAGGTCGGGACTAGCGGTCAATGAGCAGTTCTTC	CSARDHRRSGLAVNEQFF
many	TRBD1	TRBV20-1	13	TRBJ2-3	TGCAGTGCTAGCGACAGGGTGTGGGATACGCAGTATTTT	CSASDRVWDTQYF
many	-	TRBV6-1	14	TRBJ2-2	TGTGCCAGCAGATGGGGACAGAACACCGGGGAGCTGTTTTTT	CASRWGQNTGELFF
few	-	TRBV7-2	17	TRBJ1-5	TGTGCCAGCAGCTTAGGTTTTAGTTTGTCAGACCGTCAGCCCCAGCATTTT	CASSLGFSLSDRQPQHF
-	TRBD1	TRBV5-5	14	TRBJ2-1	TGTGCCAGCAGCTTGAGACAGGGATGGGATGAGCAGTTCTTC	CASSLRQGWDEQFF
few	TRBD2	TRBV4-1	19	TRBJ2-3	TGCGCCAGCAGCCAAGATGAAGGGACTAGCGGGGGGGGTCCAGATACGCAGTATTTT	CASSQDEGTSGGGPDTQYF
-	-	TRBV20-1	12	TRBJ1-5	TGCAGTGCGTGGGACGGCGATCAGCCCCAGCATTTT	CSAWDGDQPQHF
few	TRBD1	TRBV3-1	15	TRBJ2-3	TGTGCCAGCAGCCAAGCCAGGGGGCTTGGAGTTACGCAGTATTTT	CASSQARGLGVTQYF
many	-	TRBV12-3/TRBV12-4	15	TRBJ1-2	TGTGCCAGCAGTTCCCGGACAGCGACCAACTATGGCTACACCTTC	CASSSRTATNYGYTF
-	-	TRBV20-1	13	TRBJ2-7	TGCAGTGCTTCTGGGCGGGGCCTTAGGGAGCAGTACTTC	CSASGRGLREQYF
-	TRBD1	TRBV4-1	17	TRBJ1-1	TGCGCCAGCAGCCAAGATGGGGCAGGGGGTAGAGACACTGAAGCTTTCTTT	CASSQDGAGGRDTEAFF
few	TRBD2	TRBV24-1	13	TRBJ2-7	TGTGCCACCAGTGCGGGGGGGCGCTACGAGCAGTACTTC	CATSAGGRYEQYF
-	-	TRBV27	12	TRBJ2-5	TGTGCCAGCAGGCCACAAGGGGAGACCCAGTACTTC	CASRPQGETQYF
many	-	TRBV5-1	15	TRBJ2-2	TGCGCCAGCAGCTTGGTTGGAGGGGACACCGGGGAGCTGTTTTTT	CASSLVGGDTGELFF
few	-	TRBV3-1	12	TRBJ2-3	TGTGCCTGCTCTCTAGGGACAGATACGCAGTATTTT	CACSLGTDTQYF